The T cell receptor (beta chain) under discussion was sequenced for a study of cytomegalovirus exposure and HLA in healthy donors (dated by TCRdb to between 2016 and 2019). In terms of the full investigation: According to a later analysis, one platform produced both the 120 validation repertoires and the 550 to 800 repertoires of the first cohort. The aim of the study was to test whether cataloging public T cell receptors could identify signatures of past pathogen exposure. A separate validation cohort of 100 to 150 different subjects was used in addition to the approximately 640-subject first cohort. The study combined high-throughput TCR immunosequencing, statistical association of individual TCRs with disease status, and machine learning to predict cytomegalovirus infection status. On the study overall, not on this receptor specifically: The authors suggested that the approach could potentially be extended to other disease states and immunological phenotypes. Of the cluster scores, around 95% were above 0 in a later analysis, which found that TCRs clustered in the first cohort also tended to co-occur in the 110 or so validation repertoires. In vitro tests confirmed that a few of the cytomegalovirus-associated TCR beta chains recognize cytomegalovirus antigens. Across donors, most TCR sequences were observed very rarely, whereas some public TCRs were present in many individuals. The classifier was reported to diagnose cytomegalovirus status with high specificity and sensitivity in both the original cohort and the validation cohort. A total of 150 or so TCR beta chains were listed by the study as associated with cytomegalovirus. The validation cohort had no HLA typing available for a later analysis, so co-occurrence within that cohort was assessed over all 130 or so repertoires.

The method behind the library was the immunoSEQ multiplex PCR assay. In the source study's methods: To diagnose cytomegalovirus status from the catalog of TCR beta chain sequences, a statistical classification framework was built. In TCRdb, the immuneACCESS table is reduced to in-frame sequences with V and J assigned. These tables do not hold every clone; where another copy was compared, an unresolved V gene accounts for under half, and the others remain unexplained. V and J calls and clone size are those listed in that table; D and trimming were worked out from the DNA. For this sample the table gives 140,000 or so clones, of which 80% to 95% were detected only once. The ten biggest clones cover under 0.8% of the sample. From its cysteine to its phenylalanine, the CDR3 spans 15 amino acids. Only CDR3 DNA is held: 45 bases, read in frame from base 1. V sheds 2 bases and J sheds 7 bases, leaving 17 bases between their ends. CDR1 MNHNY and CDR2 SVGAGI are derived from the germline V gene (reference sequence).

Donors formed part of the validation cohort, which comprised 120 subjects and was distinct from the first cohort of 550 to 850 subjects. On this clone: The clone's antigen remains unknown. Nothing much larger sits one base from this clone, and base qualities are not available.

This TCR came from a man aged 18 to 30 in good health and CMV-seronegative. Material for sequencing was PBMCs. The chain is assembled from TRBV6-6 and TRBJ1-1; the D gene remains uncertain. The CDR3 protein: CASSYGSRWGDEAFF. In nucleotide form, the sequence is TGTGCCAGCAGTTACGGGAGTAGGTGGGGTGATGAAGCTTTCTTT.